This is a list of T cell receptor beta chains from one sample in a study of cytomegalovirus exposure and HLA in healthy donors. The assay was immunoSEQ multiplex PCR, and TCRdb's table has in-frame clones only and misses some. The sample records 120,000 to 150,000 clones, approximately 86% being singletons. The sequencing sample was made of PBMCs. Receptors were obtained from a woman between 18 and 30 years old in good health and CMV-seropositive. CDR3s include the opening cysteine and the closing phenylalanine or tryptophan. D genes are given only for firm matches. A row's size may be missing; if present it is once, few, many or a size class.

V gene	J gene	D gene	clone size	CDR3 protein	CDR3 DNA
TRBV25-1	TRBJ1-1	TRBD1	NA	CASKGAGTEAFF	TGTGCCAGCAAGGGGGCGGGCACTGAAGCTTTCTTT
TRBV30	TRBJ1-6	NA	NA	CAWRGRERYNSPLHF	TGTGCCTGGAGGGGGAGAGAACGGTATAATTCACCCCTCCACTTT
TRBV27	TRBJ1-2	NA	once	CATLSDGYTF	TGTGCCACTCTATCGGATGGCTACACCTTC
TRBV10-3	TRBJ1-6	TRBD1	NA	CAIRGDRAISPLHF	TGTGCCATCAGGGGGGACAGGGCAATTTCACCCCTCCACTTT
TRBV6-5	TRBJ1-2	TRBD1	NA	CASSYDRGRDGYTF	TGTGCCAGCAGTTACGACAGGGGGCGGGATGGCTACACCTTC
TRBV7-2	TRBJ2-3	TRBD2	NA	CASSQGRASGNTDTQYF	TGTGCCAGCAGCCAAGGGCGGGCTAGCGGGAACACAGATACGCAGTATTTT
TRBV2	TRBJ2-5	NA	NA	CASRDTGWEETQYF	TGTGCCAGCAGGGATACAGGGTGGGAAGAGACCCAGTACTTC
TRBV30	TRBJ1-1	TRBD1	NA	CAWTNRDRGKGTEAFF	TGTGCCTGGACCAACCGGGACAGGGGGAAAGGTACTGAAGCTTTCTTT
TRBV6-4	TRBJ2-3	NA	NA	CASSPGQADSDTQYF	TGTGCCAGTTCACCGGGACAAGCGGACTCAGATACGCAGTATTTT
TRBV30	TRBJ2-7	NA	NA	CAWSTASRETGKEYF	TGTGCCTGGAGTACGGCTTCACGGGAGACGGGGAAGGAGTACTTC
TRBV6-1	TRBJ2-7	NA	once	CASSGGLAIGEQYF	TGTGCCAGCAGTGGAGGGTTGGCGATAGGCGAGCAGTACTTC
TRBV19	TRBJ2-7	TRBD2	few	CASSLGLAGTYEQYF	TGTGCCAGTAGTTTGGGACTAGCGGGCACCTACGAGCAGTACTTC
TRBV4-1	TRBJ1-3	TRBD1	NA	CASSQVWDRGPGNTIYF	TGCGCCAGCAGCCAAGTTTGGGACAGGGGTCCTGGAAACACCATATATTTT
TRBV28	TRBJ1-2	TRBD1	NA	CASSFDRGGRGYTF	TGTGCCAGCAGTTTCGACAGGGGCGGTAGAGGCTACACCTTC
TRBV6-1	TRBJ2-7	TRBD1	NA	CASSESGTGSYEQYF	TGTGCCAGCAGTGAATCTGGGACAGGGTCGTACGAGCAGTACTTC
TRBV4-3	TRBJ2-3	TRBD1	NA	CASSPRQGPDTQYF	TGCGCCAGCAGCCCCCGACAGGGTCCAGATACGCAGTATTTT
TRBV5-1	TRBJ2-6	NA	NA	CASSGGRSGANVLTF	TGCGCCAGCAGCGGAGGACGGTCTGGGGCCAACGTCCTGACTTTC
TRBV9	TRBJ2-7	TRBD1	NA	CASSGGTGEDYEQYF	TGTGCCAGCAGCGGAGGGACAGGGGAAGACTACGAGCAGTACTTC
TRBV6-6	TRBJ2-1	NA	NA	CASSLDTHNEQFF	TGTGCCAGCAGCCTCGACACGCACAATGAGCAGTTCTTC
TRBV27	TRBJ1-1	NA	NA	CASSFRVGGTEAFF	TGTGCCAGCAGTTTCCGGGTCGGGGGGACTGAAGCTTTCTTT
TRBV7-9	TRBJ2-7	TRBD2	few	CASRGPRTSASYEQYF	TGTGCCAGCAGAGGACCCCGGACTAGCGCTTCCTACGAGCAGTACTTC
TRBV2	TRBJ1-2	NA	NA	CASSEAQGTGYTF	TGTGCCAGCAGTGAAGCGCAGGGGACCGGCTACACCTTC
TRBV18	TRBJ1-1	NA	NA	CASSQEFEAFF	TGTGCCAGCTCCCAGGAATTTGAAGCTTTCTTT
TRBV30	TRBJ1-2	NA	NA	CAWKGPSYGYTF	TGTGCCTGGAAGGGGCCCTCCTATGGCTACACCTTC
TRBV27	TRBJ2-7	TRBD2	NA	CASSLFPGTPTSVYEQYF	TGTGCCAGCAGTTTATTCCCAGGAACCCCGACTAGCGTCTACGAGCAGTACTTC
TRBV28	TRBJ1-6	TRBD1	NA	CASSPGQGVSPLHF	TGTGCCAGCAGCCCCGGACAGGGGGTTTCACCCCTCCACTTT
TRBV6-1	TRBJ2-7	TRBD2	NA	CAILATSSYEQYF	TGTGCCATACTAGCGACGAGCTCCTACGAGCAGTACTTC
TRBV6-5	TRBJ1-1	TRBD1	NA	CASTLGQGSNTEAFF	TGTGCCAGCACCTTAGGACAGGGATCGAACACTGAAGCTTTCTTT
TRBV5-1	TRBJ1-6	NA	few	CASSLQDGHSPLHF	TGCGCCAGCAGCCTACAGGATGGGCATTCACCCCTCCACTTT
TRBV19	TRBJ2-7	NA	NA	CASSIEGGRYEQYF	TGTGCCAGTAGTATAGAGGGGGGACGCTACGAGCAGTACTTC
TRBV9	TRBJ1-2	NA	NA	CASSGQTGTPYGYTF	TGTGCCAGCAGCGGTCAGACAGGTACTCCCTATGGCTACACCTTC
TRBV30	TRBJ2-1	TRBD1	once	CAWSVWARDRVYNEQFF	TGTGCCTGGAGTGTTTGGGCTCGGGACAGGGTGTACAATGAGCAGTTCTTC
TRBV2	TRBJ1-1	NA	once	CASSMTGRGTEAFF	TGTGCCAGCAGTATGACAGGTCGAGGCACTGAAGCTTTCTTT
TRBV6-6	TRBJ2-5	TRBD1	NA	CASSFDREETQYF	TGTGCCAGCAGCTTCGACAGGGAAGAGACCCAGTACTTC
TRBV7-3	TRBJ2-3	TRBD2	NA	CASSTGLLGDTQYF	TGTGCCAGCAGTACGGGACTATTAGGAGATACGCAGTATTTT
TRBV5-1	TRBJ2-7	NA	NA	CASSLETGRRGEQYF	TGCGCCAGCAGCCTTGAGACAGGGAGGCGTGGGGAGCAGTACTTC
TRBV4-1	TRBJ1-1	NA	NA	CASSQGGKAFF	TGCGCCAGCAGCCAAGGGGGCAAAGCTTTCTTT
TRBV19	TRBJ2-7	TRBD1	NA	CASSSRDRGYEQYF	TGTGCCAGTAGTTCCCGGGACAGGGGCTACGAGCAGTACTTC
TRBV28	TRBJ1-5	NA	NA	CASSLRGGNQPQHF	TGTGCCAGCAGTTTAAGGGGTGGCAATCAGCCCCAGCATTTT
TRBV7-2	TRBJ1-2	TRBD1	NA	CASSLRTGGDYGYTF	TGTGCCAGCAGCTTACGGACAGGGGGCGACTATGGCTACACCTTC
TRBV5-1	TRBJ2-1	TRBD2	NA	CASSLTGGKRGNEQFF	TGCGCCAGCAGCTTAACGGGAGGAAAGCGGGGAAATGAGCAGTTCTTC
TRBV7-2	TRBJ2-1	TRBD2	NA	CASSTLAGGHNEQFF	TGTGCCAGCAGCACCCTAGCGGGGGGGCACAATGAGCAGTTCTTC
TRBV18	TRBJ1-1	TRBD1	NA	CASSPPDRGYTTEAFF	TGTGCCAGCTCACCACCGGACAGGGGTTACACCACTGAAGCTTTCTTT
TRBV10-3	TRBJ1-6	NA	few	CAISGTVNSPLHF	TGTGCCATCAGTGGGACAGTAAATTCACCCCTCCACTTT
TRBV4-1	TRBJ1-5	NA	NA	CASSHLKTGSQPQHF	TGCGCCAGCAGCCATCTTAAAACGGGAAGTCAGCCCCAGCATTTT
TRBV27	TRBJ1-3	NA	NA	CASSSQTTSGNTIYF	TGTGCCAGCAGCTCACAGACAACCTCTGGAAACACCATATATTTT
TRBV5-1	TRBJ2-2	TRBD1	NA	CASSPGTGGLGELFF	TGCGCCAGCAGTCCAGGGACAGGGGGTCTCGGGGAGCTGTTTTTT
TRBV16	TRBJ2-7	TRBD1	few	CASSLQGTYEQYF	TGTGCCAGCAGCTTACAGGGGACCTACGAGCAGTACTTC